The 21 T cell receptor beta chains reported below all come from one sample, sequenced in a study of blood T cells in healthy people across ages. The second PCR ran about 6 to 11 cycles with a sample-barcoded 5' primer and J-beta primers. TCRdb passed the 5' RACE reads through MiXCR, listing each CDR3 protein once. The sample lists about 400,000 distinct CDR3 sequences, about 49% occurring once. The sample consisted of blood. The receptors derive from a man aged 55 to 70 in good health.

This clonotype was seen a handful of times. A much larger clone sits a single nucleotide away, making a read error possible. This rearrangement joins TRBV20-1 to TRBJ2-5; 8 bases fit TRBD2. The germline V gene has CDR1 DFQATT and CDR2 SNEGSKA (reference sequence). The CDR3 is 12 amino acids. The CDR3 DNA follows: TGCAGGGCTAGAGGCGGGAGGGAGACCCAGTACTTC. It specifies CRARGGRETQYF.

In the case of this clonotype: A much larger clonotype is one base distant, so this may be a read error. The CDR3 coding sequence is TGTGCCAGCAGCTTATCGGATAGGGGGCGTAGAGAGACCCAGTACTTC. Encoded protein: CASSLSDRGRRETQYF. This chain uses TRBV11-2 with TRBJ2-5; 7 bases fit TRBD1. This CDR3 contains 16 residues. Germline V lookup: CDR1 SGHAT, CDR2 FQNNGV. The ends lost 2 bases at V and 4 bases at J; junction bases unmatched: 10.

V gene TRBV4-3 combines with J gene TRBJ1-1; 7 nucleotides agree with TRBD1. CDR3 size: 13 residues. The ends lost 1 base at V and 11 bases at J; junction bases unmatched: 7. Looked up from germline, CDR1 is LGHNA and CDR2 is YSLEER. CDR3 coding DNA: TGCGCCAGCAGCCAAGCAAAGGGACAGACCGCTTTCTTT. Protein product: CASSQAKGQTAFF.

The chain joins TRBV7-9 to TRBJ2-2, with 7 nucleotides matching TRBD1. Germline CDR1 SEHNR, CDR2 FQNEAQ (reference sequence). This CDR3 spans 12 amino acids. J lost 5 bases, V lost 8 bases, and 2 bases had no gene match. Here the CDR3 reads CASGGQTGELFF. The CDR3 bases are TGTGCCAGCGGGGGACAGACCGGGGAGCTGTTTTTT.

Only a few counts were recorded for this clonotype. This chain uses TRBV7-2 with TRBJ2-7, with D unresolved. This CDR3 is built from 14 residues. Germline V gene sequence: CDR1 SGHTA, CDR2 FQGNSA. V shed 6 bases and J shed 1 base, with 13 bases lying between them. The CDR3: CASRDSGLSYEQYF. The CDR3 nucleotides are TGTGCCAGCAGAGACTCTGGGCTATCCTACGAGCAGTACTTC.

This rearrangement joins TRBV7-6 to TRBJ2-3; D not resolved. This CDR3 has 16 residues. Per the germline V gene, CDR1 is SGHVS and CDR2 is FNYEAQ. Between the trimmed V and J ends, which lost 0 bases and 2 bases, there was a span of 12 bases. DNA for the CDR3: TGTGCCAGCAGCTTAGCTGTGAGACTCCCCACAGATACGCAGTATTTT. Translated, it gives CASSLAVRLPTDTQYF.

V gene TRBV7-6 combines with J gene TRBJ1-1; unclear D gene. The CDR3 length is 13 residues. Germline CDR1 and CDR2: SGHVS and FNYEAQ. Trimming took 5 bases from V and 11 from J, leaving 18 bases between them. CDR3 residues: CASSPSHGSRAFF. The CDR3 DNA is TGTGCCAGCAGCCCATCCCATGGGTCCAGGGCTTTCTTT.

The chain uses TRBV12-3 or TRBV12-4 and TRBJ2-7; D is uncertain. The V end lost 6 bases, the J end lost 2 bases, and 20 bases lay between the germline ends. The CDR3 is 16 residues long. The DNA of the CDR3 is TGTGCCAGCAGCCGTAGGTCGGCCACCAATCCCTACGAGCAGTACTTC. Residues: CASSRRSATNPYEQYF.

This clonotype occurred a few times. V and J are TRBV7-8 and TRBJ2-7; D not resolved. Trimming cost V 2 bases and J 2 bases, with 7 bases left between them. From germline, CDR1 is SGHVS and CDR2 FQNEAQ. The CDR3 is made up of 13 amino acids. This chain's CDR3 is CASSLSRTYEQYF. Written as DNA, the CDR3 is TGTGCCAGCAGCTTATCCCGCACCTACGAGCAGTACTTC. The variable domain in full, completed from reference TRBV7-8 and TRBJ2-7, reads GAGVSQSPRYKVAKRGQDVALRCDPISGHVSLFWYQQALGQGPEFLTYFQNEAQLDKSGLPSDRFFAERPEGSVSTLKIQRTQQEDSAVYLCASSLSRTYEQYFGPGTRLTVT.

The V gene is TRBV29-1, the J gene TRBJ1-1; 7 bases fit TRBD1. The CDR3 spans 12 residues. Per the germline V gene, CDR1 is SQVTM and CDR2 is ANQGSEA. The ends lost 7 bases at V and 6 bases at J; junction bases unmatched: 8. CDR3 protein: CSGAQGEAEAFF. For the CDR3, the DNA is TGCAGCGGTGCCCAGGGGGAAGCTGAAGCTTTCTTT.

The J gene is TRBJ2-5, the V gene TRBV11-2, with 10 bases aligning to TRBD2. The J call may be incorrect, as the DNA end agrees better with TRBJ2-7. The CDR3 has 15 amino acids. Germline CDR1 SGHAT, CDR2 FQNNGV. This chain's CDR3 is CASSQGLAEGYEQYF. The CDR3 DNA is TGTGCCAGCAGCCAAGGACTAGCGGAAGGGTACGAGCAGTACTTC.

The V and J genes are TRBV7-2 and TRBJ2-5; tentatively, D is TRBD2 (6 bases). Trimming pared 3 bases from V and 5 bases from J, leaving 16 bases between. The germline CDR1 and CDR2 sequences are SGHTA and FQGNSA. This CDR3 has 15 amino acids. The CDR3 nucleotides are TGTACCAGCAGCTTTAGCGGCCCAATGGGGGAGACCCAGTACTTC. Translating gives CTSSFSGPMGETQYF.

Notes on this clonotype: The junction and the germline gene differ at one end; a read error may be behind it. The gene calls are TRBV10-1 and TRBJ2-3; D might be TRBD1 (6 bases). Germline V gene sequence: CDR1 WNHNN, CDR2 SYGVQD (reference sequence). There are 17 residues in the CDR3. The CDR3 sequence: CASSERISGQFKDTQYF. Written as DNA, the CDR3 is TGCGCCAGTAGTGAGCGAATATCAGGACAGTTCAAAGATACGCAGTATTTT.

The genes are TRBV20-1 and TRBJ2-7; D gene ambiguous. There are 15 residues in the CDR3. V was cut by 0 bases and J by 2 bases, with 14 bases left in between. Germline V gene lookup returns CDR1 DFQATT and CDR2 SNEGSKA (reference sequence). CDR3: CSARDLGKPTYEQYF. The CDR3 region has the DNA TGCAGTGCTAGAGATCTCGGCAAGCCGACCTACGAGCAGTACTTC.

The sample holds a few counts of this clonotype. The CDR3 DNA sequence: TGCGCCAGCAGACCCGGACAGGGGGACACAGATACGCAGTATTTT. Amino acids: CASRPGQGDTDTQYF. V usage is TRBV5-1 and J usage is TRBJ2-3, with 10 bases matching TRBD1. This CDR3 is 15 amino acids long. V lost 5 bases, J lost 2 bases, and 5 bases stayed unmatched. The germline gives CDR1 SGHRS, CDR2 YFSETQ.

Points on this clonotype: A junction boundary mismatches the germline segment, possibly from a read error. The chain has TRBV9 and TRBJ2-2; 7 nucleotides match TRBD2. Looked up from germline, CDR1 is SGDLS and CDR2 is YYNGEE. The CDR3 is made up of 15 amino acids. CDR3 sequence: CAGSVGREYTGELFF. The CDR3 nucleotides are TGTGCCGGCAGCGTAGGGCGGGAGTACACCGGGGAGCTGTTTTTT.

This clonotype was found many times. The V and J genes are TRBV10-3 and TRBJ2-1; a possible D gene is TRBD2 (6 bases). CDR3 size: 12 residues. Germline V gives CDR1 ENHRY, CDR2 SYGVKD. V was shortened by 3 bases and J by 6 bases, with 6 bases between the two germline ends. The CDR3 DNA follows: TGTGCCATCAGTGATAGCGGCAATGAGCAGTTCTTC. It is translated as CAISDSGNEQFF.

This clonotype was seen only a few times. A single base separates this from a much larger clone, so it may be a read error. The V gene is TRBV27, the J gene TRBJ2-1; D perhaps matches TRBD1 (6 bases). Trimming left V 5 bases short and J 6 bases short, with 17 bases between. Germline CDR1 MNHEY, CDR2 SMNVEV (reference sequence). CDR3 size: 15 residues. The CDR3 DNA sequence: TGTGCCAGCAGTCCCGACAGGTCTGGGGGCAATGAGCAGTTCTTC. Translating it yields CASSPDRSGGNEQFF.

The chain links TRBV4-2 to TRBJ2-4; 7 bases are shared with TRBD1. The DNA end is more similar to TRBJ2-7, so the J call may be wrong. Germline CDR1 and CDR2: LGHNA and YNFKEQ. This CDR3 contains 14 residues. Written as DNA, the CDR3 is TGTGCCAGCAGCCATGTCGGGACAGCCTACGAGCAGTACTTC. It codes for CASSHVGTAYEQYF.

This clonotype was seen ten or more times. This chain uses TRBV29-1 with TRBJ2-5; tentatively, D is TRBD1 (6 bases). CDR1 SQVTM and CDR2 ANQGSEA come from the germline V gene. CDR3 length: 12 residues. The V gene lost 3 bases and the J gene lost 6 bases, with 11 bases spanning the gap. The CDR3 sequence: CSVELGAKTQYF. Here the CDR3 DNA reads TGCAGCGTTGAGCTGGGGGCAAAGACCCAGTACTTC.

J is TRBJ2-4 and V is TRBV7-2, with TRBD2 identical over 9 bases. Losses at the gene ends were 2 bases for V and 6 bases for J; bases not matched to a gene: 20. The CDR3 length is 20 residues. CDR1 and CDR2 from the germline V gene are SGHTA and FQGNSA. CDR3: CASSLTVSSGTPQPGNIQYF. CDR3 DNA: TGTGCCAGCAGCTTAACTGTCTCTAGCGGGACACCCCAGCCGGGAAACATTCAGTACTTC.